These T cell receptor beta chains were read from a single sample in a study of PD-1 blockade in classical Hodgkin lymphoma. Only in-frame clones appear in the TCRdb table, and some are missing; sequencing was by immunoSEQ multiplex PCR. Of about 9,100 clones in the sample, 60% to 80% are singletons; the top ten hold less than 5%. Sequenced material: CD4+ T cells from blood, taken at baseline. These receptors were obtained from a human donor with classical Hodgkin lymphoma. Both conserved end residues are part of each CDR3. D genes are given only for firm matches. Rows give clone size only sometimes, using once, few, many, or a class for an expanded clone.

V gene,D gene,clone size,J gene,CDR3 DNA,CDR3 protein
TRBV5-5,-,-,TRBJ1-2,TGTGCCAGCAGGTCCTTAGATCGCTACACCTTC,CASRSLDRYTF
TRBV7-9,-,-,TRBJ1-5,TGTGCCAGCAGCTTAGATACTCAGCCCCAGCATTTT,CASSLDTQPQHF
TRBV19,-,-,TRBJ1-1,TGTGCCAGTAGTCGTCAGTTCATGAACACTGAAGCTTTCTTT,CASSRQFMNTEAFF
TRBV2,TRBD2,-,TRBJ2-1,TGTGCCAGCAAAAGTAGTCTAGCGGGAGAGGTGGAGCAGTTCTTC,CASKSSLAGEVEQFF
TRBV2,-,-,TRBJ1-2,TGTGCCAGCAGTGAGCGTCAGTACGGCTACACCTTC,CASSERQYGYTF
TRBV27,TRBD2,-,TRBJ2-1,TGTGCCAGCAGCTTCCGACCTGTTGGCCGAAGGGGGACTAGCGGGATTTATGAGCAGTTCTTC,CASSFRPVGRRGTSGIYEQFF
TRBV6-1,-,-,TRBJ2-5,TGTGCCAGCAGTGAGGGCGCGGCGGCACTCCAAGAGACCCAGTACTTC,CASSEGAAALQETQYF
TRBV7-9,TRBD2,once,TRBJ2-7,TGTGCCAGCAGCTTAGCTGCGGGAGGATTATTGATCGAGCAGTACTTC,CASSLAAGGLLIEQYF
TRBV6-1,-,-,TRBJ2-2,TGTGCCAGCACCGTGGGACAAACGAACACCGGGGAGCTGTTTTTT,CASTVGQTNTGELFF
TRBV12-5,TRBD2,medium-sized,TRBJ2-1,TGTGCTAGTGGTTTCCTCGGGACTAGCGGGAGCAATGAGCAGTTCTTC,CASGFLGTSGSNEQFF
TRBV6-5,-,-,TRBJ1-2,TGTGCCAGCACGCTTAAACCGGACAGCGATGGCTACACCTTC,CASTLKPDSDGYTF
TRBV2,TRBD2,-,TRBJ2-3,TGTGCCGGCAGTGAATTAACACTAGCGGGAGGGCTTGGCACAGATACGCAGTATTTT,CAGSELTLAGGLGTDTQYF
TRBV30,-,-,TRBJ2-1,TGTGCCTGGAGGACTTCGTACAATGAGCAGTTCTTC,CAWRTSYNEQFF
TRBV30,TRBD1,-,TRBJ1-2,TGTGCCTGGAGTGTAACAGGGGCCCACTATGGCTACACCTTC,CAWSVTGAHYGYTF
TRBV5-1,TRBD2,few,TRBJ2-1,TGCGCCAGCAGGATCCAGACTAGCGGGTACCATGAGCAGTTCTTC,CASRIQTSGYHEQFF
TRBV27,-,-,TRBJ1-3,TGTGCCAGCAGTTTAAGGGCGGGCGTCGGAAACACCATATATTTT,CASSLRAGVGNTIYF
TRBV7-2,-,few,TRBJ2-1,TGTGCCAGCAGCTTTTCCCGTCTTAATGAGCAGTTCTTC,CASSFSRLNEQFF
TRBV29-1,-,-,TRBJ1-1,TGCAGCGGAAGACAGCCGAACACTGAAGCTTTCTTT,CSGRQPNTEAFF
TRBV6-5,TRBD2,-,TRBJ2-3,TGTGCCAGCAGTTACGGGACTAGCCCACTAGCGCAGTATTTT,CASSYGTSPLAQYF
TRBV25-1,-,-,TRBJ2-2,TGTGCCAGCAGTCCCCCCTCGAACACCGGGGAGCTGTTTTTT,CASSPPSNTGELFF
TRBV5-1,-,-,TRBJ1-1,TGCGCCAGCAGCTTGGCCCTGGGCGCTACGGGCACTGAAGCTTTCTTT,CASSLALGATGTEAFF
TRBV19,TRBD1,-,TRBJ1-4,TGTGCCAGTAGTGACGGGACAGCGACTTTTAATGAAAAACTGTTTTTT,CASSDGTATFNEKLFF
TRBV18,TRBD1,-,TRBJ2-5,TGTGCCAGCACGACCGGGACAGGAGAGACCCAGTACTTC,CASTTGTGETQYF
TRBV28,-,-,TRBJ1-4,TGTGCCAGCAGTCGGGGACGACATGAAAAACTGTTTTTT,CASSRGRHEKLFF
TRBV5-1,-,once,TRBJ2-2,TGCGCCAGCAGTGAGAGGACGAACACCGGGGAGCTGTTTTTT,CASSERTNTGELFF
TRBV9,-,few,TRBJ1-1,TGTGCCAGCAGCGTAAAAAGCAGGGACACTGAAGCTTTCTTT,CASSVKSRDTEAFF
TRBV5-1,-,-,TRBJ1-1,TGCGCCAGCAGCTTGGTAGTCCGGGGTGAAGCTTTCTTT,CASSLVVRGEAFF
TRBV7-9,TRBD2,-,TRBJ2-7,TGTGCCAGCAGCTTAACCGGGACTAGGGCCTACGAGCAGTACTTC,CASSLTGTRAYEQYF
TRBV5-4,-,-,TRBJ2-7,TGTGCCAGCAGCCGGATGACGGATCCCTCCTACGAGCAGTACTTC,CASSRMTDPSYEQYF
TRBV6-5,-,few,TRBJ1-5,TGTGCCAGCAGTTCGACAGTGAAAACTCAGCCCCAGCATTTT,CASSSTVKTQPQHF
TRBV30,-,few,TRBJ1-4,TGTGCCTGGAGTGTGGGGGGAGGGAATGAAAAACTGTTTTTT,CAWSVGGGNEKLFF
TRBV28,TRBD1,few,TRBJ1-1,TGTGCCAGCAGCCCAGGGGGACGGGGGAACACTGAAGCTTTCTTT,CASSPGGRGNTEAFF
TRBV7-3,TRBD2,-,TRBJ2-7,TGTGCCAGCAGCCCCCCCGGGGGGGACCACCCCTACGAGCAGTACTTC,CASSPPGGDHPYEQYF
TRBV6-7,-,-,TRBJ2-7,TGTGCCAGTCCGTGCCAGGGCGAGCAGTACTTC,CASPCQGEQYF
TRBV10-1,-,-,TRBJ1-3,TGCGCCAGCAGTGAGTCGATCGCAGACTCTGGAAACACCATATATTTT,CASSESIADSGNTIYF
TRBV14,TRBD2,once,TRBJ2-5,TGTGCCAGCAGCCAAGTTGTAGCGGGAGGAACTCAGTACTTC,CASSQVVAGGTQYF